This TCR beta chain was profiled in a study of a mutant IDH1 vaccine in newly diagnosed glioma. Study summary: Earlier therapy was either radiotherapy, temozolomide, or both, and most got both.

The time point: baseline, week 1 (first vaccination visit). The treatment is: pre-vaccination baseline after standard-of-care therapy. This CDR3 spans 14 amino acids. CDR1 is LNHDA, CDR2 SQIVND, per germline (reference sequence). Trimming removed 6 bases from V and 10 bases from J, with 19 bases in between. This table comes from immunoSEQ multiplex PCR, and its TCRdb copy is limited to in-frame clones, with some not included. The data show about 92,000 clones, around 77% seen once. Overall study findings and caveats: Researchers report vaccine-induced immune responses in less than 95% of patients. There seemed to be no relation between pseudoprogression and changes in top peripheral T cell clonotypes.

This clone appeared a single time. Antigen specificity is unknown. The chain uses TRBV19 and TRBJ2-1; D is ambiguous. This TCR was sampled from a man aged 35 to 55 with glioma. The sample consisted of PBMCs, taken from a glioma patient treated with radiotherapy, temozolomide or both. The CDR3 DNA reads TGTGCCAGTAGCCCCGTCGCCCGGGCCAGCGAGCAGTTCTTC. This sequence encodes CASSPVARASEQFF.